This T cell receptor beta chain is drawn from a study of cytomegalovirus exposure and HLA in healthy donors. Study context: Per a later analysis, the 550 to 850 first-cohort and 95 to 150 validation repertoires shared one platform. Points from the study as a whole: There were a few CMV-associated chains whose specificity for CMV antigens was confirmed in vitro. The study designated roughly 160 TCR beta chains cytomegalovirus-associated. Rarity marked most TCR sequences, yet some public TCRs occurred in many donors.

Generated by immunoSEQ multiplex PCR, the TCRdb table keeps only in-frame clones and is missing some. The table lists fewer than 400,000 clones, over 75% of them singletons. This clone has only one observation. Its antigen is unidentified. The sequencing input was PBMCs. The sequence came from a young man in good health and CMV-seronegative.

The CDR3 is CASSSYAGVGDQPQHF. The CDR3 DNA reads TGTGCCAGCAGCTCCTATGCAGGGGTTGGCGATCAGCCCCAGCATTTT. The V and J genes are TRBV7-9 and TRBJ1-5, with a possible D match to TRBD1 (6 bases). This CDR3 is 16 amino acids long. Trimming removed 4 bases at V and 5 bases at J, with 18 bases between. CDR1 is SEHNR and CDR2 is FQNEAQ in the germline V gene (reference sequence).